Below are 4 T cell receptor beta chains sequenced from a single sample in a study of blood T cell repertoires in COVID-19 (dated by TCRdb to between 2020 and 2021). The method behind the library was the immunoSEQ multiplex PCR assay. Here the immuneACCESS table is served through TCRdb, limited to in-frame sequences with V and J called. Missing clones are a known gap in these copies; in checked studies unresolved V genes cover under half, and the rest lacks a known reason. This sample holds 240,000 or so clones; approximately 83% were observed only once. Together, the top ten hold 3% to 3.5% of the sample. Sequencing was carried out using peripheral blood. These receptors were obtained from a woman in her 30s who had recovered from COVID-19.

The rearrangement uses TRBV28 and TRBJ1-2; no clear D gene. The CDR3 extends over 13 amino acids. Germline loops: CDR1 MDHEN, CDR2 SYDVKM. V gave up 6 bases and J gave up 3 bases, with 11 bases separating them. CDR3 protein: CASRFSVDYGYTF. The DNA for the CDR3 is TGTGCCAGCAGATTTTCCGTTGACTATGGCTACACCTTC.

This clone was seen only once. This rearrangement joins TRBV7-8 to TRBJ2-1; 8 bases match TRBD2. CDR1 SGHVS and CDR2 FQNEAQ come from the germline V gene. The junction had 7 bases not matched to a gene; V was cut back by 2 bases and J by 7 bases. The CDR3 is 15 amino acids. Here the CDR3 reads CASSLSGTSLNEQFF. Here the CDR3 DNA reads TGTGCCAGCAGCTTAAGTGGGACTAGTTTGAATGAGCAGTTCTTC.

The rearrangement links TRBV5-1 to TRBJ1-1, with 9 bases fitting TRBD1. V dropped 3 bases and J dropped 3; count of bases not matched to a gene: 6. The V gene's germline CDR1 is SGHRS and CDR2 YFSETQ. The CDR3 length is 15 residues. As DNA, the CDR3 is TGCGCCAGCAGCTCCCCACGACAGGGGGACACTGAAGCTTTCTTT. It specifies CASSSPRQGDTEAFF.

The genes are TRBV5-1 and TRBJ1-4; D call uncertain. This CDR3 is 16 amino acids long. The V gene lost 0 bases and the J gene lost 3 bases, with 12 bases spanning the gap. The germline CDR1 and CDR2 sequences are SGHRS and YFSETQ. CDR3 protein: CASSLAVVGANEKLFF. As DNA, the CDR3 is TGCGCCAGCAGCTTGGCCGTTGTCGGGGCTAATGAAAAACTGTTTTTT. The full variable domain, completed using reference TRBV5-1 and TRBJ1-4, is KAGVTQTPRYLIKTRGQQVTLSCSPISGHRSVSWYQQTPGQGLQFLFEYFSETQRNKGNFPGRFSGRQFSNSRSEMNVSTLELGDSALYLCASSLAVVGANEKLFFGSGTQLSVL.